This TCR beta chain was identified in a study of PD-L1 blockade in urothelial cancer. Study-wide context: Analyses were performed on blood at 3 weeks after treatment start (the second dose) and at 6 weeks. T cell content in blood samples showed a median of around 140,000.

Germline CDR1 is KGHSH and CDR2 is LQKENI. The J segment lost 3 bases and the V segment lost 3 bases, leaving 6 bases of the junction unmatched. This CDR3 has 16 amino acids. Synthetically made TCR analog templates were put into each PCR as spikes. The repertoire was sequenced with immunoSEQ multiplex PCR; TCRdb's copy has only in-frame clones and lacks some. The sample lists 70,000 or so clones; 75% to 90% were seen once. The time point was: pretreatment peripheral blood. Patients suffered from locally advanced or metastatic urothelial carcinoma. Sequences were derived from PBMCs, sampled around atezolizumab (anti-PD-L1) treatment. This sequence joins TRBV18 and TRBJ1-5, with 9 positions matching TRBD1. This clonotype was obtained from a man between 65 and 85 years old with urothelial cancer. CDR3 sequence: CASSPETGGFNQPQHF. CDR3 coding DNA: TGTGCCAGCTCACCCGAGACAGGGGGATTCAATCAGCCCCAGCATTTT.